What follows is one TCR beta chain and its context. These data come from a study of blood T cell repertoires in COVID-19. CDR1 is SGHTA, CDR2 FQGNSA, per germline. The CDR3 covers 16 residues. Trimming removed 8 bases from V and 2 bases from J, with 20 bases in between. Produced via immunoSEQ multiplex PCR; TCRdb's table is partial and in-frame only. The sample shows 160,000 or so clones, more than 65% of them seen only once. The V gene is TRBV7-2, the J gene TRBJ2-3, with D perhaps matching TRBD2 (5 bases). This receptor was identified in a woman in her sixties or seventies with COVID-19, enrolled during active disease. The material sequenced was peripheral blood. CDR3 amino acids: CASVRRWSGYTDTQYF. In DNA form, the CDR3 reads TGTGCCAGCGTTCGGCGGTGGAGCGGCTACACAGATACGCAGTATTTT.